Here is one T cell receptor beta chain with its context. What it binds is unknown. The sample originates from a study of T cells in Graves' hyperthyroidism and ophthalmopathy. Study results and limitations: The model predicted ophthalmopathy a median around 6 months before onset.

The source material, RNA transcripts, was used to amplify TCR beta CDR3 regions. In the first-round RT-PCR of the TCR CDR3, the HTBI primer set was used. TCRdb re-called the multiplex PCR reads with MiXCR, one entry per CDR3 protein. In the table there are approximately 700,000 distinct CDR3 sequences, over 15% of which are singletons. Germline V gene sequence: CDR1 MGHRA, CDR2 YSYEKL. The CDR3 spans 15 residues. After removal of 4 bases from V and 3 bases from J, the junction contained 8 bases not matched to a gene. This TCR derives from a man aged 18 to 30 with Graves' hyperthyroidism. Sequencing was done on a sample of blood. This chain links TRBV4-1 with TRBJ2-7, with TRBD1 matching over 8 bases. In DNA, the CDR3 is TGCGCCAGCAGCCCAGACAGGGGCTTTAACTACGAGCAGTACTTC. Translating it yields CASSPDRGFNYEQYF.